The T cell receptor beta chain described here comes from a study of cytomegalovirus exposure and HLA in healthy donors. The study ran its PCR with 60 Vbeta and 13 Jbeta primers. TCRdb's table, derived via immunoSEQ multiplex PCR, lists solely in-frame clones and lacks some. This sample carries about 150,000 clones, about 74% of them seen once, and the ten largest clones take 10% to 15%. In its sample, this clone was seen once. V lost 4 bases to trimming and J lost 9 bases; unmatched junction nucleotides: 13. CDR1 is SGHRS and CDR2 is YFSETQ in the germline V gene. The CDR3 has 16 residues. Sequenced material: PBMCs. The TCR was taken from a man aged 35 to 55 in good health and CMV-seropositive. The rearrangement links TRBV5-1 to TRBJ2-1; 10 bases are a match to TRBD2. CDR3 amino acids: CASSLPSSGRASEQFF. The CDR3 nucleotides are TGCGCCAGCAGCCTACCCTCCAGCGGGAGGGCCAGTGAGCAGTTCTTC. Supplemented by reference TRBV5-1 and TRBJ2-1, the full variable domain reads KAGVTQTPRYLIKTRGQQVTLSCSPISGHRSVSWYQQTPGQGLQFLFEYFSETQRNKGNFPGRFSGRQFSNSRSEMNVSTLELGDSALYLCASSLPSSGRASEQFFGPGTRLTVL.